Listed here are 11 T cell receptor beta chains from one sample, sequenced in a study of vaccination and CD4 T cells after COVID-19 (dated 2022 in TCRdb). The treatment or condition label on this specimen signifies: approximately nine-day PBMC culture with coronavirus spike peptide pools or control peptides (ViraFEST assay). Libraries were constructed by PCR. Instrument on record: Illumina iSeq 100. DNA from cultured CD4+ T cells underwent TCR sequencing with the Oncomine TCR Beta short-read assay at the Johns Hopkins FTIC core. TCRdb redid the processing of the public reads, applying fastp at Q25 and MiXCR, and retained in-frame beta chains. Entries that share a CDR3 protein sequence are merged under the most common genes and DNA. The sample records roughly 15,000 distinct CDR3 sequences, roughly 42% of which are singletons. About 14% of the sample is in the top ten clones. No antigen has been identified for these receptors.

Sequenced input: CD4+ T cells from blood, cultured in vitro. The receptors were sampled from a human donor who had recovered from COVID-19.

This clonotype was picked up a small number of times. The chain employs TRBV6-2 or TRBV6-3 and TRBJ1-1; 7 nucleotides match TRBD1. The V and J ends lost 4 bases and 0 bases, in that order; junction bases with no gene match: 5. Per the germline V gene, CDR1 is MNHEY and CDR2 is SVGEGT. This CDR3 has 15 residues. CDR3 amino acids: CASSSGQRMNTEAFF. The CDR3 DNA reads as TGTGCCAGCAGTTCGGGACAGAGGATGAACACTGAAGCTTTCTTT.

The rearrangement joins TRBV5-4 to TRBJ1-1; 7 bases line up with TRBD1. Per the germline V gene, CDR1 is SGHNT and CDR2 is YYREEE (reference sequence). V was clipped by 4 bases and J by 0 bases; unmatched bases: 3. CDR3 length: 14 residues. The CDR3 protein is CASSGTDMNTEAFF. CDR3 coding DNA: TGTGCCAGCAGCGGGACAGATATGAACACTGAAGCTTTCTTT.

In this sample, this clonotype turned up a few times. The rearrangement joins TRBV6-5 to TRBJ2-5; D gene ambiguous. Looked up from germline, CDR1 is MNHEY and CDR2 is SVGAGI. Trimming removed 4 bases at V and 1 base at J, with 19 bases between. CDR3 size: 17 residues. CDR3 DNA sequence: TGTGCCAGCAGTTCCCTGTGGGCACGGCGGTCCCAAGAGACCCAGTACTTC. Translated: CASSSLWARRSQETQYF.

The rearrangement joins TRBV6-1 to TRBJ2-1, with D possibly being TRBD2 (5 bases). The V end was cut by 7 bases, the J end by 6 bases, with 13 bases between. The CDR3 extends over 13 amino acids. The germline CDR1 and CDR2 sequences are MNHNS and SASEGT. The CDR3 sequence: CASTSAVGNEQFF. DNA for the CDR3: TGTGCCAGCACATCAGCGGTGGGCAATGAGCAGTTCTTC.

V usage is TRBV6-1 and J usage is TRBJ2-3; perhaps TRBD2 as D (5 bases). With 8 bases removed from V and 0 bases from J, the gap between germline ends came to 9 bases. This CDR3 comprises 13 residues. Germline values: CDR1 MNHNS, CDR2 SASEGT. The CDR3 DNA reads TGTGCCAGCCGAGGGTCTAGCACAGATACGCAGTATTTT. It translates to CASRGSSTDTQYF.

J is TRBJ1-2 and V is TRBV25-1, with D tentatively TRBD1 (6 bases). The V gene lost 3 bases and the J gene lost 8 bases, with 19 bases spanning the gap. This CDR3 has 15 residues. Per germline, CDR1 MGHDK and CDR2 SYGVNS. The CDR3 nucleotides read TGTGCCAGCAGTGAGGGGGCGTATCGGTATGCGGGCTACACCTTC. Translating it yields CASSEGAYRYAGYTF.

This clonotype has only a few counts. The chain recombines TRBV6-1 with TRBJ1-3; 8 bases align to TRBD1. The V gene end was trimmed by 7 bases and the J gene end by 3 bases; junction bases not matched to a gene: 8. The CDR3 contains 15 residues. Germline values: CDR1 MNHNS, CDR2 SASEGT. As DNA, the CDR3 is TGTGCCAGCACCCAAGCAGGGGGCAGTGGAAACACCATATATTTT. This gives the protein CASTQAGGSGNTIYF.

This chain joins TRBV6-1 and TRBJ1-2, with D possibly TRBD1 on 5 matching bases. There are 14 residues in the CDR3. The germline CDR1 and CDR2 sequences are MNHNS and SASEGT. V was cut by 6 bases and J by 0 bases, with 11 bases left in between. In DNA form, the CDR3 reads TGTGCCAGCAGGGGGGGGATGGCTAACTATGGCTACACCTTC. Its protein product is CASRGGMANYGYTF.

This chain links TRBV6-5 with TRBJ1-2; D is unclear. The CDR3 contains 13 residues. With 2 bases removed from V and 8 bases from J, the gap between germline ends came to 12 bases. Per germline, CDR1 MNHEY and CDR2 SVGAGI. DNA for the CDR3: TGTGCCAGCAGTTACACTCGGACGGGAGGCTACACCTTC. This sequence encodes CASSYTRTGGYTF.

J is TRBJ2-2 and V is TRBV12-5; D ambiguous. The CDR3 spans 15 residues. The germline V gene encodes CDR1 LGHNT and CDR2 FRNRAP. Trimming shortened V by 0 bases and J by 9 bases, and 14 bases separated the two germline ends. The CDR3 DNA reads TGTGCTAGTGGTTTGGTCAGCAGTCTCGGGCGGGAGCTGTTTTTT. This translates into CASGLVSSLGRELFF.

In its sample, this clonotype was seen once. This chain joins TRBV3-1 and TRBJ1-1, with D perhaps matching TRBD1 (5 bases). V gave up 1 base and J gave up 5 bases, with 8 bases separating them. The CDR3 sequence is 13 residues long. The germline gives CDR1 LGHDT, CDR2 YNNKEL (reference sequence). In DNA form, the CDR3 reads TGTGCCAGCAGCCAAGCGGGGGATACTGAAGCTTTCTTT. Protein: CASSQAGDTEAFF. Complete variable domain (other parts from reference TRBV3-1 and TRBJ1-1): DTAVSQTPKYLVTQMGNDKSIKCEQNLGHDTMYWYKQDSKKFLKIMFSYNNKELIINETVPNRFSPKSPDKAHLNLHINSLELGDSAVYFCASSQAGDTEAFFGQGTRLTVV.